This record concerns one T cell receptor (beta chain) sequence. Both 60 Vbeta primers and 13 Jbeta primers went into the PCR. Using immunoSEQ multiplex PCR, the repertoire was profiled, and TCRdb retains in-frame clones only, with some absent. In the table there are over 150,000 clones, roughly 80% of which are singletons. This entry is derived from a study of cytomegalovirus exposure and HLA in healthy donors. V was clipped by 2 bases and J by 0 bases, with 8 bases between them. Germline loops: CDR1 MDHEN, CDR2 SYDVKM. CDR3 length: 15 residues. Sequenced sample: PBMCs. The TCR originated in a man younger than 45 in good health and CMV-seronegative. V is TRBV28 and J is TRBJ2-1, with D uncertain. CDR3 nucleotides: TGTGCCAGCAGTTTAAACAGTCTCTCCTACAATGAGCAGTTCTTC. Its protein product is CASSLNSLSYNEQFF.